The source of this T cell receptor beta chain is a study of patients and donors after allogeneic stem cell transplantation. TCRdb passed the RT-PCR reads through MiXCR, listing each CDR3 protein once. The sample lists 800,000 to 1,000,000 distinct CDR3 sequences, more than 15% occurring once. Germline V gene sequence: CDR1 KGHDR, CDR2 SFDVKD. The CDR3 covers 14 residues. V gave up 5 bases and J gave up 6 bases, with 15 bases separating them. The chain employs TRBV24-1 and TRBJ1-2; TRBD1 might be the D (6 bases). This sequence originates from a human donor who was either an allogeneic HSCT recipient or a stem cell or donor lymphocyte infusion donor (not recorded which). It is not recorded whose cells these are; they may come from a transplant donor. The sequencing input was blood, either unsorted or a sorted T cell fraction (not recorded which). This chain's CDR3 is CATSAGTGFHGYTF. Here the CDR3 DNA reads TGTGCCACCAGTGCCGGAACAGGGTTCCATGGCTACACCTTC.